This T cell receptor beta chain is drawn from a study of response to subunit inactivated influenza vaccine. Study-wide findings and caveats: Authors suggested that a seasonal influenza vaccination recruits few new T cells each time.

This clonotype was detected ten times or more. Its specificity is unknown. One entry per CDR3 protein results from TCRdb running MiXCR on the RT-PCR reads. This table holds 540,000 or so distinct CDR3 sequences, over 10% found once. The CDR3 runs 15 residues. Germline CDR1 SGHTA, CDR2 FQGNSA. Losses at the gene ends were 2 bases for V and 0 bases for J; bases not matched to a gene: 2. The TCR sequence derives from a man over 45 who received an inactivated influenza vaccine. V and J are TRBV7-2 and TRBJ1-1; 8 bases agree with TRBD1. The sequenced sample was PBMCs from blood, obtained about 40 days after vaccination. CDR3 amino acids: CASSLTGGVNTEAFF. Written as DNA, the CDR3 is TGTGCCAGCAGCTTAACAGGGGGGGTGAACACTGAAGCTTTCTTT.